This T cell receptor (beta chain) was identified in a study of early T cells in non-severe SARS-CoV-2 infection. Study summary: Sequencing was performed on bulk RNA from unsorted whole blood, leaving chains unpaired.

J was trimmed by 5 bases and V by 4 bases; bases with no gene match: 9. The germline CDR1 and CDR2 sequences are SQVTM and ANQGSEA. This CDR3 contains 14 residues. cDNA molecules, individually, were tagged with unique molecular identifiers. Each CDR3 protein is one row after TCRdb ran MiXCR on the 5' RACE reads. Among just over 95,000 distinct CDR3 sequences listed, 11% were seen once. This clonotype was counted between two and nine times. Its antigen is undetermined. Regarding the study as a whole: Private and CD4 specificities were missed by VDJdb matching, skewed to anti-spike CD8.

The receptor was isolated from an adult who was a healthcare worker with PCR-confirmed SARS-CoV-2 infection or an uninfected control (not recorded which). The chain recombines TRBV29-1 with TRBJ2-5; 8 positions agree with TRBD1. The specimen was whole blood, collected at baseline. The CDR3 region is CSVVAGGFGETQYF. The CDR3, as DNA: TGCAGCGTTGTCGCAGGGGGCTTCGGGGAGACCCAGTACTTC.